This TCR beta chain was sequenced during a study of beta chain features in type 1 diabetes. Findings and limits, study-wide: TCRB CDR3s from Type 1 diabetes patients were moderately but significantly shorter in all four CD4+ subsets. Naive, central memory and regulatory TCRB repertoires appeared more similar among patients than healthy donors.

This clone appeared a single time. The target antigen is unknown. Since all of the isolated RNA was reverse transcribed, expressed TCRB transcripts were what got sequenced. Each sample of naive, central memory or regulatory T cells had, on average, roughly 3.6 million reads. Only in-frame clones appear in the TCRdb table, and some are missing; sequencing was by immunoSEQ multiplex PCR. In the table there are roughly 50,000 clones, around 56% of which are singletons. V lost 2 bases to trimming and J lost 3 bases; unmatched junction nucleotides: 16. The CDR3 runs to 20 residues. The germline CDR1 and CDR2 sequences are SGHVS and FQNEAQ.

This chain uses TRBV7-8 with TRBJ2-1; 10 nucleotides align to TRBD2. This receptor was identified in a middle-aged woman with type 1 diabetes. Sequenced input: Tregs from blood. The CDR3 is CASSLLAGVPLSKYYNEQFF. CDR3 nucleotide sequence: TGTGCCAGCAGCTTACTAGCGGGAGTCCCTTTGAGTAAGTACTACAATGAGCAGTTCTTC.